These 25 T cell receptor beta chains originate from one sample sequenced in a study of cytomegalovirus exposure and HLA in healthy donors (dated by TCRdb to between 2016 and 2019). Libraries were made using the immunoSEQ multiplex PCR assay. For the multiplex PCR, a mixture combining 60 forward primers for TCR Vbeta segments and 13 reverse primers for TCR Jbeta segments was used. The table comes from immuneACCESS by way of TCRdb, which keeps in-frame sequences with V and J called. Part of the clones is missing from these tables; in studies checked, under half for an unresolved V gene and the rest for unknown reasons. This specimen's table enumerates about 200,000 clones. The ten most abundant clones make up roughly 1.2% of the sample. The sample was PBMCs. The receptors stem from a girl aged 2-15 years in good health and CMV-seropositive.

This chain joins TRBV29-1 and TRBJ1-1; TRBD1 is a possible D gene (6 bases). Germline V gives CDR1 SQVTM, CDR2 ANQGSEA. This CDR3 contains 12 residues. Trimming took 6 bases from V and 4 from J, leaving 12 bases between them. CDR3 DNA sequence: TGCAGCGTGGACCAGGGGTCCACTGAAGCTTTCTTT. Translation gives CSVDQGSTEAFF.

The chain combines TRBV28 with TRBJ2-5, with 8 bases identical to TRBD1. CDR1 is MDHEN and CDR2 is SYDVKM in the germline V gene. This CDR3 spans 15 amino acids. V lost 5 bases and J lost 4; bases outside the gene matches: 9. CDR3 in DNA: TGTGCCAGCAGTGGAGGACAGGGTTTAAGAGAGACCCAGTACTTC. This sequence encodes CASSGGQGLRETQYF.

The chain uses TRBV6-5 and TRBJ2-1; 11 bases map to TRBD2. The V segment lost 6 bases and the J segment 7 bases; nucleotides outside the gene matches: 5. The CDR3 runs to 14 residues. Germline V lookup: CDR1 MNHEY, CDR2 SVGAGI. The CDR3 coding sequence is TGTGCCAGCAGGCCGGGACTAGCGGCAAATGAGCAGTTCTTC. Its translation is CASRPGLAANEQFF.

This chain joins TRBV28 and TRBJ2-5; 7 bases are a match to TRBD2. Germline V gene lookup returns CDR1 MDHEN and CDR2 SYDVKM. With V trimmed by 3 bases and J by 2 bases, 18 bases remained unmatched. CDR3 size: 19 residues. DNA of the CDR3: TGTGCCAGCAGTTTTCGCTCTCCTCCACTTCTAGCGGAGCAAGAGACCCAGTACTTC. This codes for CASSFRSPPLLAEQETQYF.

This chain uses TRBV27 with TRBJ1-2, with 8 bases matching TRBD1. Trimming took 7 bases from V and 8 from J; bases not matched to a gene: 9. The CDR3 loop spans 13 amino acids. Looked up from germline, CDR1 is MNHEY and CDR2 is SMNVEV (reference sequence). The CDR3 DNA reads TGTGCCAGCAAAAATTCAGGGGGCGGAGGCTACACCTTC. Amino acids: CASKNSGGGGYTF.

The chain links TRBV4-1 to TRBJ2-1; D is unresolved. The length of the CDR3 is 12 residues. Deletions cut 4 bases from V and 6 bases from J, with 7 bases between. CDR1 MGHRA and CDR2 YSYEKL come from the germline V gene. The CDR3 DNA reads TGCGCCAGCAGCCCAGGCCTCAATGAGCAGTTCTTC. Translating it yields CASSPGLNEQFF.

This chain connects TRBV5-1 to TRBJ2-1; no definite D call. This CDR3 contains 11 residues. V was clipped by 4 bases and J by 6 bases, with 5 bases between them. CDR1 and CDR2 from the germline V gene are SGHRS and YFSETQ. The DNA for the CDR3 is TGCGCCAGCAGCCCTAGCAATGAGCAGTTCTTC. This translates into CASSPSNEQFF.

The chain couples TRBV7-2 to TRBJ2-1; D is uncertain. This CDR3 comprises 14 residues. CDR1 SGHTA and CDR2 FQGNSA come from the germline V gene. The V gene lost 5 bases and the J gene lost 1 base, with 9 bases spanning the gap. For the CDR3, the DNA is TGTGCCAGCAGCCCCTCTCGGTCCTACAATGAGCAGTTCTTC. The encoded protein is CASSPSRSYNEQFF.

The chain has TRBV28 and TRBJ2-1, with 7 bases fitting TRBD1. CDR1 is MDHEN, CDR2 SYDVKM, per germline. V lost 7 bases to trimming and J lost 8 bases; unmatched junction nucleotides: 5. This CDR3 has 12 residues. CDR3 DNA sequence: TGTGCCAGCACCATTGACAGGGATGAGCAGTTCTTC. This translates into CASTIDRDEQFF.

This chain joins TRBV19 and TRBJ2-1; 9 bases match TRBD1. The CDR3 consists of 21 residues. Unmatched junction bases numbered 26, after V lost 9 bases and J lost 2 bases. Germline CDR1 reads LNHDA; CDR2 reads SQIVND (reference sequence). The CDR3 here is CASQTNHRGRLGSGPYNEQFF. The CDR3, as DNA: TGTGCCAGCCAGACTAACCACAGGGGGCGCTTGGGTAGCGGGCCCTACAATGAGCAGTTCTTC.

About this clone: One junction end does not reproduce the germline sequence, and a read error may be involved. The V gene is TRBV2, the J gene TRBJ2-5, with a weak D call TRBD1 (6 bases). Germline values: CDR1 SNHLY, CDR2 FYNNEI. The CDR3 spans 15 residues. CDR3 loop: CASSEGLRGWETQYF. The CDR3 nucleotides are TGTGCCAGCAGCGAAGGGTTAAGGGGGTGGGAGACCCAGTACTTC.

The chain employs TRBV18 and TRBJ1-2, with D perhaps matching TRBD1 (5 bases). V lost 0 bases and J lost 4, with 12 bases in between. The CDR3 consists of 15 residues. Germline CDR1 is KGHSH and CDR2 is LQKENI. The CDR3 region has the DNA TGTGCCAGCTCACCACCCCAGGGCCCAACCTATGGCTACACCTTC. This encodes CASSPPQGPTYGYTF.

The gene calls are TRBV6-4 and TRBJ2-1; 7 bases align to TRBD1. Trimming at V came to 6 bases and at J to 3 bases, leaving 8 bases not matched to a gene. Germline V gene lookup returns CDR1 MRHNA and CDR2 SNTAGT. This CDR3 has 15 amino acids. The CDR3 DNA reads as TGTGCCAGCAGCCGGGAAGGGGGCGACTACAATGAGCAGTTCTTC. The encoded protein is CASSREGGDYNEQFF.

The CDR3 region has the DNA TGTGCCAGCAGTTACGGCTCGGGGATAGATACGCAGTATTTT. Translation gives CASSYGSGIDTQYF. The chain couples TRBV6-5 to TRBJ2-3, with D tentatively TRBD2 (5 bases). This CDR3 contains 14 residues. Trimming pared 2 bases from V and 5 bases from J, leaving 11 bases between. Looked up from germline, CDR1 is MNHEY and CDR2 is SVGAGI.

The chain is built from TRBV6-4 and TRBJ1-1; D is undetermined. The CDR3 consists of 13 residues. Trimming left V 2 bases short and J 3 bases short, with 7 bases between. Per the germline V gene, CDR1 is MRHNA and CDR2 is SNTAGT. The CDR3 bases are TGTGCCAGCAGTGACCAAGAGGACACTGAAGCTTTCTTT. Translation: CASSDQEDTEAFF.

V is TRBV5-6 and J is TRBJ2-1; 11 bases map to TRBD2. V dropped 0 bases and J dropped 7; count of bases not matched to a gene: 3. Looked up from germline, CDR1 is SGHDT and CDR2 is YYEEEE. CDR3 length: 15 amino acids. The CDR3 spells CASSLGPSGRNEQFF. CDR3 DNA: TGTGCCAGCAGCTTGGGTCCTAGCGGGAGGAATGAGCAGTTCTTC.

The V gene is TRBV6-6, the J gene TRBJ1-5; unclear D gene. Per the germline V gene, CDR1 is MNHNY and CDR2 is SVGAGI (reference sequence). V was pared by 6 bases and J by 1 base, with 10 bases between. The CDR3 length is 14 residues. CDR3 DNA sequence: TGTGCCAGCAGCCCCCTTGAGAGCAATCAGCCCCAGCATTTT. Residues: CASSPLESNQPQHF.

V and J are TRBV10-1 and TRBJ2-1; D not certain. Germline CDR1 reads WNHNN; CDR2 reads SYGVQD (reference sequence). The CDR3 loop spans 13 amino acids. The V end lost 0 bases, the J end lost 9 bases, and 9 bases lay between the germline ends. The CDR3 DNA is TGCGCCAGCAGTGAGTCCCTAGTGGGTGAGCAGTTCTTC. Translating it yields CASSESLVGEQFF.

The chain employs TRBV6-5 and TRBJ2-7; maybe TRBD2 (6 bases). The V gene's germline CDR1 is MNHEY and CDR2 SVGAGI. Trimming shortened V by 6 bases and J by 3 bases, and 15 bases separated the two germline ends. This CDR3 is 14 amino acids long. The CDR3 is CASRQTGTGYEQYF. The CDR3 bases are TGTGCCAGCAGGCAAACCGGGACTGGCTACGAGCAGTACTTC.

The V call is TRBV27, the J call TRBJ2-7; TRBD2 agrees at 13 bases. The CDR3 contains 15 residues. V shed 6 bases and J 6 bases; nucleotides not matched to a gene: 8. Germline-derived CDR1 and CDR2 are MNHEY and SMNVEV (reference sequence). CDR3 region: CASSRTSGRAPEQYF. As DNA, the CDR3 is TGTGCCAGCAGCCGAACTAGCGGGAGGGCCCCCGAGCAGTACTTC.

The genes are TRBV27 and TRBJ2-1; D perhaps matches TRBD2 (5 bases). Germline V gives CDR1 MNHEY, CDR2 SMNVEV (reference sequence). This CDR3 region has 13 residues. The germline V and J ends were trimmed by 8 bases and 6 bases, with 14 bases remaining between them. The chain's CDR3 is CASSLEAANEQFF. The CDR3, as DNA: TGTGCCAGCTCTCTGGAGGCGGCCAATGAGCAGTTCTTC.

With regard to this clone: This same CDR3 is encoded by further DNA sequences in the sample. The rearrangement joins TRBV5-1 to TRBJ2-5; D unresolved. Germline loops: CDR1 SGHRS, CDR2 YFSETQ. V lost 2 bases, J lost 5 bases, and 7 bases lay in between. The CDR3 is 12 residues long. The CDR3 DNA sequence: TGCGCCAGCAGCTTAGCGAGTGAGACCCAGTACTTC. It is translated as CASSLASETQYF. Based on the CDR3 plus reference TRBV5-1 and TRBJ2-5, the full variable domain is KAGVTQTPRYLIKTRGQQVTLSCSPISGHRSVSWYQQTPGQGLQFLFEYFSETQRNKGNFPGRFSGRQFSNSRSEMNVSTLELGDSALYLCASSLASETQYFGPGTRLLVL.

This chain uses TRBV19 with TRBJ2-1; 8 nucleotides agree with TRBD2. Trimming took 6 bases from V and 7 from J; bases not matched to a gene: 11. Germline V gene data show CDR1 as LNHDA and CDR2 as SQIVND (reference sequence). The length of the CDR3 is 15 residues. CDR3 residues: CASSALEGLDNEQFF. The CDR3 nucleotides are TGTGCCAGTAGCGCCCTGGAGGGACTAGATAATGAGCAGTTCTTC. The complete variable domain, with remaining parts taken from reference TRBV19 and TRBJ2-1, reads DGGITQSPKYLFRKEGQNVTLSCEQNLNHDAMYWYRQDPGQGLRLIYYSQIVNDFQKGDIAEGYSVSREKKESFPLTVTSAQKNPTAFYLCASSALEGLDNEQFFGPGTRLTVL.

The chain carries TRBV9 and TRBJ2-7; 9 positions agree with TRBD2. This CDR3 is built from 15 residues. Unmatched junction bases numbered 2, after V lost 0 bases and J lost 1 base. From germline, CDR1 is SGDLS and CDR2 YYNGEE. The CDR3 region has the DNA TGTGCCAGCAGCGTAGCGACTAGCGGTTCCTACGAGCAGTACTTC. This translates into CASSVATSGSYEQYF.

The chain recombines TRBV10-1 with TRBJ2-2; 7 bases are shared with TRBD1. Germline CDR1 reads WNHNN; CDR2 reads SYGVQD (reference sequence). With V trimmed by 3 bases and J by 7 bases, 2 bases remained unmatched. The CDR3 extends over 13 amino acids. CDR3 DNA sequence: TGCGCCAGCAGTGACTACAGGGGCGGGGAGCTGTTTTTT. Translated: CASSDYRGGELFF.